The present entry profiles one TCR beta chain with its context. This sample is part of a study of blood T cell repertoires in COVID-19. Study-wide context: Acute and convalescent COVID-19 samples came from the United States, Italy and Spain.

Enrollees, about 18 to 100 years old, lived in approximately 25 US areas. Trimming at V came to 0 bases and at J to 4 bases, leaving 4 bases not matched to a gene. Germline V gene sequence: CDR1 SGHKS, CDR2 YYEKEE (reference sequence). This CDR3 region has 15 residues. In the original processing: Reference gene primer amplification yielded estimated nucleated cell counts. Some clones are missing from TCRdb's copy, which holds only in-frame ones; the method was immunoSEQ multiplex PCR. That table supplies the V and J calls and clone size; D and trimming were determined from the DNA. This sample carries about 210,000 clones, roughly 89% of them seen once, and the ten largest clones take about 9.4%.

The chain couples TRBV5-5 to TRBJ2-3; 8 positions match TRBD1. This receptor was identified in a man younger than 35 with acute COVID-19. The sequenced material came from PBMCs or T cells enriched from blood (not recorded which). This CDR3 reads CASSLAGGIADTQYF. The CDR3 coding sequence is TGTGCCAGCAGCTTGGCAGGGGGCATAGCAGATACGCAGTATTTT.